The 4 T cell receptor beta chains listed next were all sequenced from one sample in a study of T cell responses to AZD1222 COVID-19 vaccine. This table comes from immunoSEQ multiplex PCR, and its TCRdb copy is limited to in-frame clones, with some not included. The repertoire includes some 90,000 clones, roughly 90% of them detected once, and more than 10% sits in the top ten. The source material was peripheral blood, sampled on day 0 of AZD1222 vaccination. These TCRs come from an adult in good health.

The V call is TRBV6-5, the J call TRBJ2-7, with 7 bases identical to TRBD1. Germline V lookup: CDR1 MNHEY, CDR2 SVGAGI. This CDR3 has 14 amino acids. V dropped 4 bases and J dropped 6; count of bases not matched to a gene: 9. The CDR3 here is CASSSLDRVLEQYF. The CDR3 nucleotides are TGTGCCAGCAGTTCCCTAGACAGGGTTCTCGAGCAGTACTTC.

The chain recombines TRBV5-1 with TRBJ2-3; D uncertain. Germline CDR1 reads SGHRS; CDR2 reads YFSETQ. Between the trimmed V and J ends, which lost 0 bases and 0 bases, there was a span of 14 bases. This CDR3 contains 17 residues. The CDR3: CASSLALAHISTDTQYF. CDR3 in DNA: TGCGCCAGCAGCTTGGCCCTTGCTCACATTAGCACAGATACGCAGTATTTT.

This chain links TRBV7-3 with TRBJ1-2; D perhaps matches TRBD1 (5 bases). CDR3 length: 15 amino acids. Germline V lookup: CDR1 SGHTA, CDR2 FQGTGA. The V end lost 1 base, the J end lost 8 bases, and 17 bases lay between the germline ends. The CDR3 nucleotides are TGTGCCAGCAGCTTAAATCCCGGGACCGCTGGAGGCTACACCTTC. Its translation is CASSLNPGTAGGYTF.

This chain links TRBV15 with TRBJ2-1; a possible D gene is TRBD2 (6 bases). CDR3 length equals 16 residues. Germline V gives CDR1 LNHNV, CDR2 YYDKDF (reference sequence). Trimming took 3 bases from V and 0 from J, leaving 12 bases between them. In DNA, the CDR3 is TGTGCCACCAGCAGCCCGGGTAGCGGCTCCTACAATGAGCAGTTCTTC. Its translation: CATSSPGSGSYNEQFF.